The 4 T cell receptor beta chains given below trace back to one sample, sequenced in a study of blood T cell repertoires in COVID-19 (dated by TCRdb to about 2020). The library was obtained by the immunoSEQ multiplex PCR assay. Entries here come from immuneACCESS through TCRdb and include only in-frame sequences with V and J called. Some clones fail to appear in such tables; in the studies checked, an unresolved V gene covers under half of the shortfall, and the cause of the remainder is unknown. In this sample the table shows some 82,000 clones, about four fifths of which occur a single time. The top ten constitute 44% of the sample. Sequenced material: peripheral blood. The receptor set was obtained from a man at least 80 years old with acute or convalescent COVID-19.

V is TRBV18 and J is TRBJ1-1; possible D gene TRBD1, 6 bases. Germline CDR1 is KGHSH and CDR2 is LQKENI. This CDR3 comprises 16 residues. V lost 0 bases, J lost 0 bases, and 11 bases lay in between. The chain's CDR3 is CASSPPLTGVNTEAFF. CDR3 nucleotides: TGTGCCAGCTCACCACCGTTGACAGGAGTGAACACTGAAGCTTTCTTT. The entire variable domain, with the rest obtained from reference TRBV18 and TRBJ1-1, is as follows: NAGVMQNPRHLVRRRGQEARLRCSPMKGHSHVYWYRQLPEEGLKFMVYLQKENIIDESGMPKERFSAEFPKEGPSILRIQQVVRGDSAAYFCASSPPLTGVNTEAFFGQGTRLTVV.

DNA of the CDR3: TGCGCCAGCAGCTTGGCCGGGAGCAAAGGCGAAAAACTGTTTTTT. This gives the protein CASSLAGSKGEKLFF. The chain uses TRBV5-1 and TRBJ1-4, with D hard to call. Germline V CDR1 and CDR2: SGHRS, YFSETQ. V lost 0 bases to trimming and J lost 8 bases, with 14 bases between them. The CDR3 has 15 residues.

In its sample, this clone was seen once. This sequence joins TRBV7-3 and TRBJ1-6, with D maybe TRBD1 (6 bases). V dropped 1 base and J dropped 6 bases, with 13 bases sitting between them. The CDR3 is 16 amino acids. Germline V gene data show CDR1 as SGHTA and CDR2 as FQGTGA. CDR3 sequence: CASSLMPTGVNSPLHF. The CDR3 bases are TGTGCCAGCAGCTTAATGCCGACAGGAGTTAATTCACCCCTCCACTTT.

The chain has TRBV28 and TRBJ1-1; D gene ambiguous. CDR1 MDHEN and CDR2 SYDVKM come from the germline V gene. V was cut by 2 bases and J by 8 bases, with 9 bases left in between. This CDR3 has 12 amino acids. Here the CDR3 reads CASSLLTAEAFF. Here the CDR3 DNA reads TGTGCCAGCAGTTTACTAACAGCCGAAGCTTTCTTT.